The text below deals with one TCR beta chain. What it recognizes is unknown. All donors came from Russia, were Caucasian and healthy, and spanned ages roughly 6 to 95. This sample was taken from a study of blood T cells in healthy people across ages. Whole-study results and caveats: Conclusively comparing naive with antigen-experienced cells was impossible with unsorted PBMCs.

The use of a sample-barcoded 5' primer and a J-beta primer mix characterized a second PCR of roughly 6 to 11 cycles. In TCRdb, the 5' RACE reads were re-called with MiXCR into one record per CDR3 protein. Of about a million distinct CDR3 sequences listed, about two fifths are singletons. In germline, CDR1 is MNHEY, CDR2 SMNVEV (reference sequence). Trimming took 2 bases from V and 1 from J, leaving 12 bases between them. This CDR3 has 16 residues. The J gene is TRBJ1-5, the V gene TRBV27; no definite D call. This TCR was sampled from a man aged 18 to 30 in good health. Material for sequencing was blood. Here the CDR3 DNA reads TGTGCCAGCAGTTTAATCTCCGGGGTGAGCAATCAGCCCCAGCATTTT. Its translation: CASSLISGVSNQPQHF.